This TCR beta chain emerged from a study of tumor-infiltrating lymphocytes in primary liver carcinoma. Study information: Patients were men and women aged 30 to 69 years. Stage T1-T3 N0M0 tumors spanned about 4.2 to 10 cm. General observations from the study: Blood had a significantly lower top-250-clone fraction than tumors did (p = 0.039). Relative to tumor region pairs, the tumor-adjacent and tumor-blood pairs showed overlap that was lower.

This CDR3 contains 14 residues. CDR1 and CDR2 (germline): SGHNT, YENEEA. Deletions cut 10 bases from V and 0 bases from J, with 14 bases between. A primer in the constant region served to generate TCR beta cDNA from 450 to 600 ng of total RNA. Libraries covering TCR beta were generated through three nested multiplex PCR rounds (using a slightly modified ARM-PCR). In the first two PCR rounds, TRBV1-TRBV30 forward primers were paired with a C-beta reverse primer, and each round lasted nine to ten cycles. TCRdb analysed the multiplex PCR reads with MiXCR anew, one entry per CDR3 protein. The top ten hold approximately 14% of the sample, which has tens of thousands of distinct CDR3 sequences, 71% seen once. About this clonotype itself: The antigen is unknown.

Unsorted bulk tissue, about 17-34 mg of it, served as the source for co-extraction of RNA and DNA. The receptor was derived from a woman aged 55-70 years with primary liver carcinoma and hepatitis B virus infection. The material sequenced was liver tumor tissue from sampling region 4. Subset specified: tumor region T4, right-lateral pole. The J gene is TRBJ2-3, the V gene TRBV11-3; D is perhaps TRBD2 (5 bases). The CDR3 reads CANGFRTSTDTQYF. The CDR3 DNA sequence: TGTGCCAACGGCTTTAGGACTAGCACAGATACGCAGTATTTT.